The clone carrying this TCR beta chain was counted once. Its antigen is still unknown. This sample was taken from a study of CD8 T cells in Susac syndrome. Study-wide findings and caveats: The study admitted that it had a relatively small number of individuals in its TCR sequencing and HLA analysis.

Reverse transcription of about 0.5 to 1 ug RNA was carried out with random hexamers. Multiplex immunoSEQ PCR targeted 54 Vbeta and 13 Jbeta TCR beta segments. One entry per CDR3 protein results from TCRdb running MiXCR on the immunoSEQ multiplex PCR reads. The sample shows 150,000 to 200,000 distinct CDR3 sequences, roughly 94% of them seen only once. V was cut by 3 bases and J by 3 bases, with 14 bases left in between. CDR1 and CDR2 from the germline V gene are DFQATT and SNEGSKA (reference sequence). The CDR3 length is 14 residues. This rearrangement joins TRBV20-1 to TRBJ2-5; D possibly corresponds to TRBD2 (6 bases). Sequencing used CD4+ T cells from PBMCs. This sequence was found in a human donor with multiple sclerosis. Written as DNA, the CDR3 is TGCAGTGCTAGGAGGGGTAGCGGTAAAGAGACCCAGTACTTC. Translation gives CSARRGSGKETQYF.